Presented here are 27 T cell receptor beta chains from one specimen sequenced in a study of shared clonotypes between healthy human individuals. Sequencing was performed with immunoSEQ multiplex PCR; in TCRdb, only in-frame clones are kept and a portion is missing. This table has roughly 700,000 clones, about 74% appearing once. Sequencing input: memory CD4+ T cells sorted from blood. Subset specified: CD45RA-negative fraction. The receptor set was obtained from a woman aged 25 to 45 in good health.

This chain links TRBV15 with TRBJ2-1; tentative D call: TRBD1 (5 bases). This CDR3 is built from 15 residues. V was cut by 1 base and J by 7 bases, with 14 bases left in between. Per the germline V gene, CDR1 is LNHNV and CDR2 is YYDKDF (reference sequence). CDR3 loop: CATSRVAGSKNEQFF. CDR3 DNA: TGTGCCACCAGCAGAGTAGCAGGGTCCAAAAATGAGCAGTTCTTC.

In DNA form, the CDR3 reads TGTGCCAGCAGTGAGGGGAGGGGCCAAGAGACCCAGTACTTC. Protein product: CASSEGRGQETQYF. The chain has TRBV25-1 and TRBJ2-5, with 7 bases lining up with TRBD2. Germline assignment: CDR1 MGHDK and CDR2 SYGVNS. With V trimmed by 3 bases and J by 1 base, 2 bases remained unmatched. The CDR3 has 14 amino acids.

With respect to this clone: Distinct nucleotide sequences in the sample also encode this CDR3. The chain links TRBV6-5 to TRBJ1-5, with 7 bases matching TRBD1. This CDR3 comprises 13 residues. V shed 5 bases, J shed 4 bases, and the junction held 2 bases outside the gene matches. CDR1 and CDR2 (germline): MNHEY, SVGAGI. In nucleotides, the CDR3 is TGTGCCAGCAGTACACAGGGGAATCAGCCCCAGCATTTT. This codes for CASSTQGNQPQHF.

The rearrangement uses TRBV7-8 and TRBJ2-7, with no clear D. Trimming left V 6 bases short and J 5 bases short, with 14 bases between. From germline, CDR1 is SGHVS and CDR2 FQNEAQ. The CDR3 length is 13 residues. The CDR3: CASRKRSSNEQYF. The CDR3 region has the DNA TGTGCCAGCAGGAAGCGATCGTCCAACGAGCAGTACTTC.

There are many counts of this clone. The CDR3 DNA follows: TGTGCCAGTACTAGCGGGAGGTTACCTTACAATGAGCAGTTCTTC. This sequence encodes CASTSGRLPYNEQFF. The chain recombines TRBV19 with TRBJ2-1, with 11 bases lining up with TRBD2. CDR1 is LNHDA and CDR2 is SQIVND in the germline V gene (reference sequence). This CDR3 has 15 residues. J lost 4 bases, V lost 7 bases, and 6 bases had no gene match. The entire variable domain, with the rest obtained from reference TRBV19 and TRBJ2-1, is as follows: DGGITQSPKYLFRKEGQNVTLSCEQNLNHDAMYWYRQDPGQGLRLIYYSQIVNDFQKGDIAEGYSVSREKKESFPLTVTSAQKNPTAFYLCASTSGRLPYNEQFFGPGTRLTVL.

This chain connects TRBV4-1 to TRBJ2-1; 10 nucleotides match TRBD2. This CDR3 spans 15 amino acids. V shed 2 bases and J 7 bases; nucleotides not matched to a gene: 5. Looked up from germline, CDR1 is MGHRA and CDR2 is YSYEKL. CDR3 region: CASSQLAGDINEQFF. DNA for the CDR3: TGCGCCAGCAGCCAACTAGCGGGAGATATAAATGAGCAGTTCTTC.

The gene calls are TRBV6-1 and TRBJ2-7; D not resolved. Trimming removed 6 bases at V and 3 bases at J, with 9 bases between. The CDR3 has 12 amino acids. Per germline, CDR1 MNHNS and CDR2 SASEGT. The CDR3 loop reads CASRLHSYEQYF. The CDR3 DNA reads TGTGCCAGCAGATTACATAGCTACGAGCAGTACTTC.

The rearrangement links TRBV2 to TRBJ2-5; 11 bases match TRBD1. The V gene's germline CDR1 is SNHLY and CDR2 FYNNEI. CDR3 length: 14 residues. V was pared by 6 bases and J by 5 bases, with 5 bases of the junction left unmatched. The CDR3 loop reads CASRGTGGTETQYF. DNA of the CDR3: TGTGCCAGCAGAGGGACAGGGGGTACGGAGACCCAGTACTTC.

CDR3 loop: CASRRPRDERGYTF. CDR3 DNA sequence: TGTGCCAGCAGACGTCCACGGGACGAGAGGGGCTACACCTTC. This rearrangement joins TRBV7-9 to TRBJ1-2; weak D call: TRBD1 (5 bases). The CDR3 contains 14 residues. Germline lookup yields CDR1 SEHNR and CDR2 FQNEAQ (reference sequence). The V end lost 6 bases, the J end lost 8 bases, and 19 bases lay between the germline ends.

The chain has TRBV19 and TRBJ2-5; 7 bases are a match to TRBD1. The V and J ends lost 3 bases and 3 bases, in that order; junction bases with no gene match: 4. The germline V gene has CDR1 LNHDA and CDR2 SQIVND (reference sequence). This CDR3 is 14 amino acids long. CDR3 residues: CASSIGTVEETQYF. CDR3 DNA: TGTGCCAGTAGTATCGGGACAGTAGAAGAGACCCAGTACTTC.

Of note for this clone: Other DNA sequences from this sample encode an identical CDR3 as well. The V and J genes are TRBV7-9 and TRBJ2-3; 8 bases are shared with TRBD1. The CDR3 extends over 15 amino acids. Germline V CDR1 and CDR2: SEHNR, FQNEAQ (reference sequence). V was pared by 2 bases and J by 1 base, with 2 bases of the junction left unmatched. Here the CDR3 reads CASSLQGAGTDTQYF. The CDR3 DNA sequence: TGTGCCAGCAGCTTACAGGGGGCCGGCACAGATACGCAGTATTTT.

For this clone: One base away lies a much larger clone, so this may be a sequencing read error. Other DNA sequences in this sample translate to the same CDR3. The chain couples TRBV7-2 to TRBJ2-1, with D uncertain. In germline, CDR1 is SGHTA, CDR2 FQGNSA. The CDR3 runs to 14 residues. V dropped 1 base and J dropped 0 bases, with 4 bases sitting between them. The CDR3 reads CASSLDGSYNEQFF. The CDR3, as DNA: TGTGCCAGCAGCTTAGATGGCTCCTACAATGAGCAGTTCTTC.

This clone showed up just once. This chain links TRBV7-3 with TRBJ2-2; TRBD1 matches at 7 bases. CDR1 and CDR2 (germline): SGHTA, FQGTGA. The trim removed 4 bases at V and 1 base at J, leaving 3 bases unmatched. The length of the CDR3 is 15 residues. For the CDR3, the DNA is TGTGCCAGCAGCTGGGGACAGCTGAACACCGGGGAGCTGTTTTTT. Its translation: CASSWGQLNTGELFF.

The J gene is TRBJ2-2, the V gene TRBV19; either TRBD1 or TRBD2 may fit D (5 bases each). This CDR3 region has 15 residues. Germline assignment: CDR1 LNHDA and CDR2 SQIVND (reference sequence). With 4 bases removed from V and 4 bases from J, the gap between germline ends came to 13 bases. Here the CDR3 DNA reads TGTGCCAGTAGTACCTCCGGGGCGAGCACCGGGGAGCTGTTTTTT. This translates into CASSTSGASTGELFF.

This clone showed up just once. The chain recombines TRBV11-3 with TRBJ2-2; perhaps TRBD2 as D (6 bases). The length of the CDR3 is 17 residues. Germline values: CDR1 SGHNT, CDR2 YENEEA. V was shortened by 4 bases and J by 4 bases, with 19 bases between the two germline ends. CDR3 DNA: TGTGCCAGCAGCTCGTTTTTGGGGGAGGATCCCACCGGGGAGCTGTTTTTT. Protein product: CASSSFLGEDPTGELFF.

The CDR3 DNA is TGTGCCAGTAGTATAGATCGCAGGCCAAATCAGCCCCAGCATTTT. It is translated as CASSIDRRPNQPQHF. V is TRBV19 and J is TRBJ1-5, with D uncertain. This CDR3 is 15 amino acids long. Between the trimmed V and J ends, which lost 0 bases and 4 bases, there was a span of 10 bases. Germline V gene lookup returns CDR1 LNHDA and CDR2 SQIVND (reference sequence).

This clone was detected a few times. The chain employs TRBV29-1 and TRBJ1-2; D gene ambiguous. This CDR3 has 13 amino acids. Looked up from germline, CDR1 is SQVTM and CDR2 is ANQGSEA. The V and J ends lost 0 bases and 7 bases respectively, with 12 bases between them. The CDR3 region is CSVEDPGWSGYTF. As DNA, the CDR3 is TGCAGCGTTGAAGATCCGGGGTGGAGTGGCTACACCTTC.

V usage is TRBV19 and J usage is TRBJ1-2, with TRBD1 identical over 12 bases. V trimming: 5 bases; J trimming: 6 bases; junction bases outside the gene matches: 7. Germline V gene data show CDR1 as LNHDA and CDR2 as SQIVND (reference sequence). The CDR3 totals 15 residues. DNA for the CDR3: TGTGCCAGTAGTCGGACGGGACAGGGGGCGGATGGCTACACCTTC. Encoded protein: CASSRTGQGADGYTF.

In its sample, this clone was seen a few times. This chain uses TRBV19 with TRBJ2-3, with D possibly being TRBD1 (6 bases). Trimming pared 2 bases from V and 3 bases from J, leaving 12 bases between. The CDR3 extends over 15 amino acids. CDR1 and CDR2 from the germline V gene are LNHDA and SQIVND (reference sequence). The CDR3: CASSITGTTTDTQYF. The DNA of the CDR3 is TGTGCCAGTAGTATAACAGGGACGACTACAGATACGCAGTATTTT.

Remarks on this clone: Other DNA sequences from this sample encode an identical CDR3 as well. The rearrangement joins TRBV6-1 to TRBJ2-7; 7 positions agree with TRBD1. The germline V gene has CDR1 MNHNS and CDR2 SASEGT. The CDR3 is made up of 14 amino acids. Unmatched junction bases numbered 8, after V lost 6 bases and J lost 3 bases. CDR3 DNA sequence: TGTGCCAGCAGCGAGGGGACAGACCTCTACGAGCAGTACTTC. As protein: CASSEGTDLYEQYF.

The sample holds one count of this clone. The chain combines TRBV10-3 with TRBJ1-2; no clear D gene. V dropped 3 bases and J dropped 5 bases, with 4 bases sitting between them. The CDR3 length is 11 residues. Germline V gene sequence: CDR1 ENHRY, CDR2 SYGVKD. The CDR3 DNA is TGTGCCATCAGTGACCCTTATGGCTACACCTTC. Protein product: CAISDPYGYTF.

This chain's CDR3 is CAISGLRGRTEAFF. The CDR3, as DNA: TGTGCCATCAGTGGATTACGGGGGCGGACTGAAGCTTTCTTT. V and J are TRBV10-3 and TRBJ1-1; possibly TRBD1 for D (6 bases). The CDR3 has 14 residues. The V gene lost 4 bases and the J gene lost 5 bases, with 14 bases spanning the gap. The germline V gene has CDR1 ENHRY and CDR2 SYGVKD.

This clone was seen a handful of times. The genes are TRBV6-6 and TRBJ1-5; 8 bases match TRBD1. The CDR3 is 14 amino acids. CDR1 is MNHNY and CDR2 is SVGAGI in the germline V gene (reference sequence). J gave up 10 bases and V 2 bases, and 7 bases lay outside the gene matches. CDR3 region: CASSYPDRADPQHF. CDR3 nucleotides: TGTGCCAGCAGTTACCCGGACAGGGCCGACCCCCAGCATTTT.

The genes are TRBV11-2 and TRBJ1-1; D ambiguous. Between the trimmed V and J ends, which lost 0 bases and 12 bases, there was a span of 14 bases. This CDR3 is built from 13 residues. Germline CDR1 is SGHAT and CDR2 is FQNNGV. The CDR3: CASSLEGRSGSFF. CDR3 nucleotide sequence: TGTGCCAGCAGCTTAGAGGGCAGGAGCGGGTCTTTCTTT.

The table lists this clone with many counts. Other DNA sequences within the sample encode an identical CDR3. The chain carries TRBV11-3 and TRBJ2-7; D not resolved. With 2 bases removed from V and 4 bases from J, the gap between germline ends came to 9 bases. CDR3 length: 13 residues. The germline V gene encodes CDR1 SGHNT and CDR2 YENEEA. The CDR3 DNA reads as TGTGCCAGCAGCTTATACGGGTCTTACGAGCAGTACTTC. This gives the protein CASSLYGSYEQYF.

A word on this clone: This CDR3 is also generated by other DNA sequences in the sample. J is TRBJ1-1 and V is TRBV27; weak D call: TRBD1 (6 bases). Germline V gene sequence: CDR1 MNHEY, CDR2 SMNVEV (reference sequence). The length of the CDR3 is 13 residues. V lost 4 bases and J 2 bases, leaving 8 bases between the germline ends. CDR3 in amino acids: CASSSQGNTEAFF. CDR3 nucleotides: TGTGCCAGCAGTTCACAGGGAAACACTGAAGCTTTCTTT.

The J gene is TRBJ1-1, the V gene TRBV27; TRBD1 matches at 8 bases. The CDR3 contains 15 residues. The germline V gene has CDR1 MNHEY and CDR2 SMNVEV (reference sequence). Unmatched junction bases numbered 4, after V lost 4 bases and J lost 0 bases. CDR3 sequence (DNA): TGTGCCAGCAGTTCTTGGACAGGGTTGAACACTGAAGCTTTCTTT. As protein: CASSSWTGLNTEAFF.